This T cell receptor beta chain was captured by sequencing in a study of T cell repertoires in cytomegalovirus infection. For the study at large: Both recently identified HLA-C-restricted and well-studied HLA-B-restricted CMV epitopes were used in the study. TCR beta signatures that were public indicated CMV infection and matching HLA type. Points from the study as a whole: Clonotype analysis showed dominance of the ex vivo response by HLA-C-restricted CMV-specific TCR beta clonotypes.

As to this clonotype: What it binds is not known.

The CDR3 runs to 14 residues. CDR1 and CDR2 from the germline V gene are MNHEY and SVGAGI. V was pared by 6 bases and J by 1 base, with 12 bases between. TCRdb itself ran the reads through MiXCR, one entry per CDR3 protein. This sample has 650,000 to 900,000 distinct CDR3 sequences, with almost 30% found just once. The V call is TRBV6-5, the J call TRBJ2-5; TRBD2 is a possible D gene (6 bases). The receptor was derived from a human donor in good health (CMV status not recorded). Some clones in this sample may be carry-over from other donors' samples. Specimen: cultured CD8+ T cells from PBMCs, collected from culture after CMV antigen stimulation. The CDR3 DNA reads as TGTGCCAGCAGCCGACCGGGGGTCCAAGAGACCCAGTACTTC. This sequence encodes CASSRPGVQETQYF.